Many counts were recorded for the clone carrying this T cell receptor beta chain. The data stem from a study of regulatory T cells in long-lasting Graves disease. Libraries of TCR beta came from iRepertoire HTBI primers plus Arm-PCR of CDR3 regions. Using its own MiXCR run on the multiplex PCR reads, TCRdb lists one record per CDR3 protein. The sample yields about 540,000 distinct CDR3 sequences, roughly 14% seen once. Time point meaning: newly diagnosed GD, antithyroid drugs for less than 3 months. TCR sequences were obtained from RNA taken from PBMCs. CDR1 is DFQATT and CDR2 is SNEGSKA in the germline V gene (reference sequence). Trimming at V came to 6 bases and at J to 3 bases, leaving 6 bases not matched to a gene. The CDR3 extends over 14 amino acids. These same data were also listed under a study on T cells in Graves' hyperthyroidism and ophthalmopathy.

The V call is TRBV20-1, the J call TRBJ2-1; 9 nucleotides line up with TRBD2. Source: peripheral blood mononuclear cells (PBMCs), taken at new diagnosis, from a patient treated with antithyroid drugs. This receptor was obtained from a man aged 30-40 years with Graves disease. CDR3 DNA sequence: TGCAGTGCATACCTAGCGGGGATCTACAATGAGCAGTTCTTC. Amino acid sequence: CSAYLAGIYNEQFF.